These 5 T cell receptor beta chains were all obtained from the same sample, sequenced in a study of T cells in Graves' hyperthyroidism and ophthalmopathy. Regions amplified from RNA transcripts were the TCR beta CDR3 regions. First-round RT-PCR targeting the TCR CDR3 was performed with the HTBI primer set. TCRdb analysed the multiplex PCR reads with MiXCR anew, one entry per CDR3 protein. The sample has approximately 250,000 distinct CDR3 sequences, about 25% seen once. Sequenced sample: blood. The receptors derive from a woman between 40 and 55 years old with Graves' ophthalmopathy.

Many counts were recorded for this clonotype. The chain has TRBV6-1 and TRBJ2-5, with a tentative D call TRBD2 (5 bases). Trimming removed 6 bases from V and 2 bases from J, with 7 bases in between. This CDR3 is 12 amino acids long. The V gene's germline CDR1 is MNHNS and CDR2 SASEGT. CDR3 sequence (DNA): TGTGCCAGCAGAGGACTGCAAGAGACCCAGTACTTC. Its translation: CASRGLQETQYF.

This clonotype occurred many times. The gene calls are TRBV27 and TRBJ1-1; the D gene is possibly TRBD1 (6 bases). Trimming left V 7 bases short and J 4 bases short, with 16 bases between. This CDR3 spans 14 amino acids. Germline V gene lookup returns CDR1 MNHEY and CDR2 SMNVEV (reference sequence). CDR3 DNA sequence: TGTGCCAGCACCCGGGGGGGCGTGAGCACTGAAGCTTTCTTT. This sequence encodes CASTRGGVSTEAFF.

This clonotype occurred once. One junction end does not reproduce the germline sequence, and a read error may be involved. The J gene is TRBJ2-2, the V gene TRBV28; D may be TRBD2 (5 bases). The CDR3 extends over 15 amino acids. The germline gives CDR1 MDHEN, CDR2 SYDVKM. CDR3 sequence reads: CASSFLPDFTGELYF. CDR3 sequence (DNA): TGTGCCAGCAGTTTCCTGCCGGACTTCACCGGGGAGCTGTATTTT.

A single count supports this clonotype. The chain recombines TRBV12-3 or TRBV12-4 with TRBJ1-5, with D uncertain. The V gene lost 5 bases and the J gene lost 1 base, with 12 bases spanning the gap. The CDR3 runs 15 residues. The CDR3: CASSEFPPSNQPQHF. In DNA form, the CDR3 reads TGTGCCAGCAGTGAATTCCCCCCGAGCAATCAGCCCCAGCATTTT.

Many counts were recorded for this clonotype. The genes are TRBV12-3 or TRBV12-4 and TRBJ1-1; D may be TRBD1 (5 bases). The V end lost 1 base, the J end lost 4 bases, and 10 bases lay between the germline ends. This CDR3 is built from 14 residues. The CDR3 DNA follows: TGTGCCAGCAGTTTAGTGACCGGGGGCACTGAAGCTTTCTTT. Residues: CASSLVTGGTEAFF.